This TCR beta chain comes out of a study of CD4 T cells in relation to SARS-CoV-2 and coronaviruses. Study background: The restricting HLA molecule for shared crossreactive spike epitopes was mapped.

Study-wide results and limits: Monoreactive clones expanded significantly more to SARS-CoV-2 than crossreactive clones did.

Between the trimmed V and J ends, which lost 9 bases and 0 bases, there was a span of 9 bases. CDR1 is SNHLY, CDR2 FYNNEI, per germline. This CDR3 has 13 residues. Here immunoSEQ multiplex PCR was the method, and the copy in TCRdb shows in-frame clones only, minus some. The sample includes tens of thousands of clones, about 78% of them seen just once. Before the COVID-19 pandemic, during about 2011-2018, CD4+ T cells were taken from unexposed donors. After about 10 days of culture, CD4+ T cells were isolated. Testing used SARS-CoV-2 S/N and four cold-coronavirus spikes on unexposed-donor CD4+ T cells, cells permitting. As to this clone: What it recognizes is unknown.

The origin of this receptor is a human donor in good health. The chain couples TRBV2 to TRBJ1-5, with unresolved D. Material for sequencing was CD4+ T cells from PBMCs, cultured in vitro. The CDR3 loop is CASADYSNQPQHF. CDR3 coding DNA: TGTGCCAGTGCAGACTATAGCAATCAGCCCCAGCATTTT. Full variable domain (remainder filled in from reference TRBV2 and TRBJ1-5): EPEVTQTPSHQVTQMGQEVILRCVPISNHLYFYWYRQILGQKVEFLVSFYNNEISEKSEIFDDQFSVERPDGSNFTLKIRSTKLEDSAMYFCASADYSNQPQHFGDGTRLSIL.